Listed below are T cell receptor beta chains from one sample, sequenced in a study of blood T cell repertoires in COVID-19. The table came from immunoSEQ multiplex PCR; TCRdb's copy has only in-frame clones and leaves some out. The repertoire includes hundreds of thousands of clones, 70% to 85% of them detected once, and 4% sits in the top ten. The sequencing input was peripheral blood. These receptors all come from a woman aged 40 to 49 with active or convalescent COVID-19. Each CDR3 is given with its conserved first and last residue. The D gene is left open where the match is weak. Some rows have no size entry. The others give once, few or many, or a class for an expanded clone.

j_gene: TRBJ2-3; len: 15; v_gene: TRBV7-2; d_gene: TRBD2; abundance: few; CDR3aa: CASSSGGTPTDTQYF; CDR3nt: TGTGCCAGCAGCTCCGGGGGGACTCCCACAGATACGCAGTATTTT
j_gene: TRBJ2-1; len: 15; v_gene: TRBV28; d_gene: .; abundance: .; CDR3aa: CASSDSVLTYNEQFF; CDR3nt: TGTGCCAGCAGTGACAGCGTTCTTACCTACAATGAGCAGTTCTTC
j_gene: TRBJ2-3; len: 16; v_gene: TRBV6-6; d_gene: TRBD2; abundance: few; CDR3aa: CASSRGTSGGTDTQYF; CDR3nt: TGTGCCAGCAGTCGAGGGACTAGCGGGGGTACAGATACGCAGTATTTT
j_gene: TRBJ1-2; len: 16; v_gene: TRBV3-1/TRBV3-2; d_gene: TRBD1; abundance: .; CDR3aa: CASSPGQGGLSDGYTF; CDR3nt: TGTGCCAGCAGCCCCGGACAGGGAGGGCTAAGCGACGGCTACACCTTC
j_gene: TRBJ2-1; len: 14; v_gene: TRBV6-5; d_gene: TRBD2; abundance: .; CDR3aa: CATRGTSGWGEQFF; CDR3nt: TGTGCCACCCGGGGGACTAGCGGCTGGGGTGAGCAGTTCTTC
j_gene: TRBJ1-5; len: 15; v_gene: TRBV28; d_gene: .; abundance: .; CDR3aa: CASSPRGTGNQPQHF; CDR3nt: TGTGCCAGCAGCCCACGGGGAACAGGGAATCAGCCCCAGCATTTT
j_gene: TRBJ2-1; len: 15; v_gene: TRBV5-4; d_gene: TRBD2; abundance: .; CDR3aa: CASSPTLAGYNEQFF; CDR3nt: TGTGCCAGCAGCCCGACACTAGCGGGTTACAATGAGCAGTTCTTC
j_gene: TRBJ1-1; len: 17; v_gene: TRBV5-6; d_gene: TRBD1; abundance: .; CDR3aa: CASSFPGQGAPETEAFF; CDR3nt: TGTGCCAGCAGCTTTCCGGGACAGGGGGCGCCGGAGACTGAAGCTTTCTTT
j_gene: TRBJ2-3; len: 14; v_gene: TRBV4-1; d_gene: TRBD2; abundance: once; CDR3aa: CASKRGGVTDTQYF; CDR3nt: TGCGCCAGCAAGCGGGGGGGTGTCACAGATACGCAGTATTTT
j_gene: TRBJ1-1; len: 14; v_gene: TRBV7-9; d_gene: .; abundance: .; CDR3aa: CASRNSGSNTEAFF; CDR3nt: TGTGCCAGCAGAAACTCGGGGTCGAACACTGAAGCTTTCTTT
j_gene: TRBJ2-5; len: 13; v_gene: TRBV6-5; d_gene: .; abundance: .; CDR3aa: CASSYGDSETQYF; CDR3nt: TGTGCCAGCAGTTACGGTGACAGTGAGACCCAGTACTTC
j_gene: TRBJ2-3; len: 12; v_gene: TRBV3-1/TRBV3-2; d_gene: .; abundance: .; CDR3aa: CASSHRGDTQYF; CDR3nt: TGTGCCAGCAGCCATAGAGGAGATACGCAGTATTTT
j_gene: TRBJ1-2; len: 13; v_gene: TRBV7-9; d_gene: .; abundance: .; CDR3aa: CASSLGAGVGYTF; CDR3nt: TGTGCCAGCAGCTTAGGGGCAGGGGTAGGCTACACCTTC
j_gene: TRBJ2-2; len: 13; v_gene: TRBV11-2; d_gene: .; abundance: .; CDR3aa: CASSLRGSGELFF; CDR3nt: TGTGCCAGCAGCTTACGAGGGTCCGGGGAGCTGTTTTTT
j_gene: TRBJ1-2; len: 12; v_gene: TRBV30; d_gene: .; abundance: .; CDR3aa: CAWSGSDYGYTF; CDR3nt: TGTGCCTGGAGTGGGTCAGACTATGGCTACACCTTC
j_gene: TRBJ2-2; len: 17; v_gene: TRBV7-3; d_gene: .; abundance: .; CDR3aa: CASSLHTRSVNTGELFF; CDR3nt: TGTGCCAGCAGCTTACATACACGGAGTGTTAACACCGGGGAGCTGTTTTTT
j_gene: TRBJ2-5; len: 12; v_gene: TRBV12-3/TRBV12-4; d_gene: .; abundance: .; CDR3aa: CASGGAGETQYF; CDR3nt: TGTGCCAGCGGGGGGGCAGGGGAGACCCAGTACTTC
j_gene: TRBJ2-4; len: 13; v_gene: TRBV5-1; d_gene: .; abundance: .; CDR3aa: CASSLYRANIQYF; CDR3nt: TGCGCCAGCAGCTTGTACAGGGCGAACATTCAGTACTTC
j_gene: TRBJ1-2; len: 13; v_gene: TRBV5-1; d_gene: TRBD1; abundance: .; CDR3aa: CASSPGTVYGYTF; CDR3nt: TGCGCCAGCAGCCCCGGGACAGTCTATGGCTACACCTTC
j_gene: TRBJ1-2; len: 16; v_gene: TRBV29-1; d_gene: TRBD1; abundance: .; CDR3aa: CSVVVIGTGANYGYTF; CDR3nt: TGCAGCGTTGTAGTCATAGGGACAGGAGCTAACTATGGCTACACCTTC
j_gene: TRBJ2-1; len: 15; v_gene: TRBV11-3; d_gene: .; abundance: .; CDR3aa: CASSLEAGRYNEQFF; CDR3nt: TGTGCCAGCAGCTTAGAGGCAGGGCGCTACAATGAGCAGTTCTTC
j_gene: TRBJ2-1; len: 13; v_gene: TRBV7-3; d_gene: .; abundance: .; CDR3aa: CASSIQQYNEQFF; CDR3nt: TGTGCCAGCAGCATCCAACAGTACAATGAGCAGTTCTTC
j_gene: TRBJ2-2; len: 16; v_gene: TRBV19; d_gene: TRBD2; abundance: .; CDR3aa: CASIQLGLARPGELFF; CDR3nt: TGTGCCAGTATCCAACTTGGACTAGCGAGGCCCGGGGAGCTGTTTTTT
j_gene: TRBJ1-6; len: 13; v_gene: TRBV19; d_gene: .; abundance: .; CDR3aa: CASSSVLDSPLHF; CDR3nt: TGTGCCAGTAGTTCAGTTTTGGATTCACCCCTCCACTTT
j_gene: TRBJ2-7; len: 15; v_gene: TRBV11-2; d_gene: TRBD1; abundance: .; CDR3aa: CASSSNRGLSYEQYF; CDR3nt: TGTGCCAGCAGCTCGAACAGGGGGCTGTCCTACGAGCAGTACTTC
j_gene: TRBJ1-5; len: 14; v_gene: TRBV10-3; d_gene: .; abundance: .; CDR3aa: CAISEGGQNQPQHF; CDR3nt: TGTGCCATCAGTGAAGGAGGGCAGAATCAGCCCCAGCATTTT
j_gene: TRBJ1-5; len: 14; v_gene: TRBV9; d_gene: TRBD1; abundance: once; CDR3aa: CASSAGQGRQPQHF; CDR3nt: TGTGCCAGCAGCGCAGGACAGGGGAGGCAGCCCCAGCATTTT
j_gene: TRBJ1-5; len: 17; v_gene: TRBV19; d_gene: .; abundance: few; CDR3aa: CASSIDPTGSSNQPQHF; CDR3nt: TGTGCCAGTAGTATAGATCCGACAGGTAGTAGCAATCAGCCCCAGCATTTT
j_gene: TRBJ1-1; len: 14; v_gene: TRBV7-9; d_gene: .; abundance: .; CDR3aa: CASSFRQGGTEAFF; CDR3nt: TGTGCCAGCAGCTTCAGGCAGGGAGGCACTGAAGCTTTCTTT
j_gene: TRBJ2-7; len: 17; v_gene: TRBV10-3; d_gene: .; abundance: .; CDR3aa: CAISGADRTRGPYEQYF; CDR3nt: TGTGCCATCAGTGGAGCGGACCGCACCAGGGGCCCCTACGAGCAGTACTTC
j_gene: TRBJ2-5; len: 14; v_gene: TRBV28; d_gene: .; abundance: few; CDR3aa: CASSRRTVKETQYF; CDR3nt: TGTGCCAGCAGTCGCCGGACAGTCAAAGAGACCCAGTACTTC
j_gene: TRBJ1-2; len: 13; v_gene: TRBV30; d_gene: TRBD1; abundance: .; CDR3aa: CAWEDRGNYGYTF; CDR3nt: TGTGCCTGGGAGGACAGGGGAAACTATGGCTACACCTTC
j_gene: TRBJ1-4; len: 15; v_gene: TRBV5-4; d_gene: TRBD1; abundance: .; CDR3aa: CASSFFGQGNEKLFF; CDR3nt: TGTGCCAGCAGCTTTTTCGGACAGGGAAATGAAAAACTGTTTTTT
j_gene: TRBJ1-4; len: 14; v_gene: TRBV6-5; d_gene: .; abundance: .; CDR3aa: CASTWGGFNEKLFF; CDR3nt: TGTGCCAGCACCTGGGGGGGATTTAATGAAAAACTGTTTTTT